These 6 T cell receptor beta chains were sequenced from one sample in a study of shared clonotypes between healthy human individuals. The naive CD8 subset, CD45RO-negative cells positively selected for CCR7, excluded terminally differentiated effector memory CD45RA+ cells. Data came from immunoSEQ multiplex PCR; TCRdb stores just in-frame clones and leaves some out. The sample includes around 700,000 clones, about 90% of them seen just once. Sequencing used naive CD8+ T cells sorted from blood. Receptors were obtained from a man aged 25 to 45 in good health.

The CDR3 here is CAWSAGQGYQPQHF. The CDR3 coding sequence is TGTGCCTGGAGTGCGGGACAGGGCTATCAGCCCCAGCATTTT. The chain is built from TRBV30 and TRBJ1-5, with 9 positions matching TRBD1. CDR1 is GTSNPN, CDR2 SVGIG, per germline (reference sequence). The trim removed 1 base at V and 5 bases at J, leaving 3 bases unmatched. The CDR3 covers 14 residues.

V and J are TRBV14 and TRBJ2-6; D is ambiguous. The V gene's germline CDR1 is SGHDN and CDR2 FVKESK. V was shortened by 0 bases and J by 0 bases, with 15 bases between the two germline ends. CDR3 length: 19 amino acids. CDR3 sequence (DNA): TGTGCCAGCAGCCAAGATCCTGCGCAGGCTTACTCTGGGGCCAACGTCCTGACTTTC. It yields the protein CASSQDPAQAYSGANVLTF. The whole variable domain, remainder taken from reference TRBV14 and TRBJ2-6, is EAGVTQFPSHSVIEKGQTVTLRCDPISGHDNLYWYRRVMGKEIKFLLHFVKESKQDESGMPNNRFLAERTGGTYSTLKVQPAELEDSGVYFCASSQDPAQAYSGANVLTFGAGSRLTVL.

J is TRBJ1-3 and V is TRBV6-5; TRBD1 matches at 9 bases. CDR1 is MNHEY and CDR2 is SVGAGI in the germline V gene. The CDR3 sequence is 15 residues long. With 8 bases clipped from V and 2 bases from J, the junction kept 7 bases outside the gene matches. CDR3 sequence: CASRWGQGAGNTIYF. The CDR3 DNA reads as TGTGCCAGCCGATGGGGACAGGGTGCTGGAAACACCATATATTTT.

This clone has a handful of counts. The chain recombines TRBV10-1 with TRBJ2-2; D not resolved. The CDR3 is 15 amino acids. Germline loops: CDR1 WNHNN, CDR2 SYGVQD (reference sequence). V was cut by 2 bases and J by 6 bases, with 13 bases left in between. The DNA for the CDR3 is TGCGCCAGCAGTGAGAACGTGGAAGAGTCCGGGGAGCTGTTTTTT. Translation gives CASSENVEESGELFF.

The V call is TRBV27, the J call TRBJ2-6; D is unclear. Germline CDR1 and CDR2: MNHEY and SMNVEV (reference sequence). Trimming took off 5 bases at V and 0 bases at J, with 11 bases between the two ends. The CDR3 covers 16 residues. In DNA, the CDR3 is TGTGCCAGCAGTCCGTACCACAGCTCTGGGGCCAACGTCCTGACTTTC. Its translation is CASSPYHSSGANVLTF. Filled out from reference TRBV27 and TRBJ2-6, the complete variable domain reads EAQVTQNPRYLITVTGKKLTVTCSQNMNHEYMSWYRQDPGLGLRQIYYSMNVEVTDKGDVPEGYKVSRKEKRNFPLILESPSPNQTSLYFCASSPYHSSGANVLTFGAGSRLTVL.

CDR3 amino acids: CASSIGPSSSYEQYF. The CDR3, as DNA: TGTGCCAGTAGTATCGGACCGAGTAGCTCCTACGAGCAGTACTTC. The V gene is TRBV19, the J gene TRBJ2-7; D remains ambiguous. The ends were cut back, 3 bases at V and 0 bases at J, with 12 bases in the middle. CDR1 and CDR2 from the germline V gene are LNHDA and SQIVND (reference sequence). The CDR3 covers 15 residues.